These 13 T cell receptor beta chains originate from one sample sequenced in a study of blood T cell repertoires in COVID-19. Repertoires were generated with immunoSEQ multiplex PCR, while TCRdb's copy carries only in-frame clones and drops some. The data show some 350,000 clones, 89% seen once. Sequenced sample: peripheral blood. These receptors all stem from a woman aged 25 to 45 with COVID-19, enrolled during active disease.

V is TRBV6-2 or TRBV6-3 and J is TRBJ1-5; no firm D call. CDR3 length: 15 amino acids. V was clipped by 6 bases and J by 0 bases, with 12 bases between them. Germline V gene data show CDR1 as MNHEY and CDR2 as SVGEGT. The CDR3: CASSRDPSSNQPQHF. The CDR3 coding sequence is TGTGCCAGCAGCCGAGATCCTTCTAGCAATCAGCCCCAGCATTTT.

The chain recombines TRBV6-5 with TRBJ1-3; 7 positions match TRBD1. Germline values: CDR1 MNHEY, CDR2 SVGAGI. Unmatched junction bases numbered 1, after V lost 4 bases and J lost 4 bases. The CDR3 is 13 residues long. The CDR3 loop is CASSWGQGNTIYF. CDR3 nucleotides: TGTGCCAGCAGTTGGGGACAGGGAAACACCATATATTTT.

The V and J genes are TRBV6-2 or TRBV6-3 and TRBJ2-7; no definite D call. V lost 6 bases, J lost 1 base, and 13 bases lay in between. CDR1 is MNHEY and CDR2 is SVGEGT in the germline V gene. The CDR3 is 14 amino acids. The CDR3 spells CASSLRVPSYEQYF. The CDR3 nucleotides are TGTGCCAGCAGCCTCCGGGTCCCGTCCTACGAGCAGTACTTC.

The CDR3 loop is CASSVVTGGAGSGELFF. CDR3 coding DNA: TGTGCCAGCAGTGTAGTTACAGGGGGCGCCGGATCCGGGGAGCTGTTTTTT. The chain links TRBV6-1 to TRBJ2-2, with 9 bases that match TRBD1. The germline V gene has CDR1 MNHNS and CDR2 SASEGT. V lost 4 bases, J lost 6 bases, and 12 bases stayed unmatched. CDR3 length: 17 residues.

The V gene is TRBV14, the J gene TRBJ2-1; D is unclear. The germline V gene encodes CDR1 SGHDN and CDR2 FVKESK. Trimming took 5 bases from V and 0 from J, leaving 17 bases between them. CDR3 length: 17 residues. CDR3 sequence: CASSTQVRASSYNEQFF. The CDR3 nucleotides are TGTGCCAGCAGCACCCAAGTACGAGCGAGCTCCTACAATGAGCAGTTCTTC.

The chain is built from TRBV6-5 and TRBJ1-2; possibly TRBD1 for D (6 bases). The length of the CDR3 is 16 residues. From germline, CDR1 is MNHEY and CDR2 SVGAGI. The V and J ends lost 0 bases and 3 bases respectively, with 14 bases between them. The CDR3 DNA sequence: TGTGCCAGCAGTTACTCGGGGGCCAGGGGAGACTATGGCTACACCTTC. Its protein is CASSYSGARGDYGYTF.

CDR3 protein: CASSQRTGVEQYV. The CDR3 DNA sequence: TGCGCCAGCAGCCAGAGGACAGGGGTTGAGCAGTACGTC. The chain employs TRBV4-1 and TRBJ2-7, with 9 bases matching TRBD1. V was pared by 3 bases and J by 7 bases, with 4 bases of the junction left unmatched. Looked up from germline, CDR1 is MGHRA and CDR2 is YSYEKL. The CDR3 is made up of 13 amino acids.

The chain carries TRBV6-6 and TRBJ2-5, with D possibly being TRBD2 (5 bases). CDR1 and CDR2 (germline): MNHNY, SVGAGI (reference sequence). V was clipped by 2 bases and J by 2 bases, with 9 bases between them. The CDR3 runs to 14 residues. CDR3 sequence (DNA): TGTGCCAGCAGTTACCCGACGGGACAAGAGACCCAGTACTTC. The encoded protein is CASSYPTGQETQYF.

The J gene is TRBJ1-6, the V gene TRBV15; no firm D call. V gave up 0 bases and J gave up 7 bases, with 7 bases separating them. Germline assignment: CDR1 LNHNV and CDR2 YYDKDF (reference sequence). This CDR3 spans 14 amino acids. CDR3 loop: CATSRDPLNSPLHF. The CDR3 region has the DNA TGTGCCACCAGCAGAGACCCCCTAAATTCACCCCTCCACTTT. Full variable domain (rest looked up from reference TRBV15 and TRBJ1-6): DAMVIQNPRYQVTQFGKPVTLSCSQTLNHNVMYWYQQKSSQAPKLLFHYYDKDFNNEADTPDNFQSRRPNTSFCFLDIRSPGLGDTAMYLCATSRDPLNSPLHFGNGTRLTVT.

A remark on this clone: Different DNA sequences within this sample yield the same CDR3. The chain carries TRBV7-9 and TRBJ1-1, with D tentatively TRBD1 (5 bases). The germline V gene has CDR1 SEHNR and CDR2 FQNEAQ (reference sequence). This CDR3 contains 14 residues. V was trimmed by 1 base and J by 0 bases, leaving 6 bases between them. CDR3 in amino acids: CASSLDRLNTEAFF. In DNA, the CDR3 is TGTGCCAGCAGCTTAGACAGGCTGAACACTGAAGCTTTCTTT.

This sequence joins TRBV4-3 and TRBJ2-7; 13 bases align to TRBD2. Germline CDR1 is LGHNA and CDR2 is YSLEER. The CDR3 spans 17 residues. The trim removed 1 base at V and 0 bases at J, leaving 3 bases unmatched. The CDR3: CASSQGGLAGSSYEQYV. For the CDR3, the DNA is TGCGCCAGCAGCCAAGGGGGACTAGCGGGAAGCTCCTACGAGCAGTACGTC.

The V and J genes are TRBV5-4 and TRBJ2-1, with 8 bases aligning to TRBD1. V gave up 2 bases and J gave up 7 bases; unmatched junction bases: 5. This CDR3 spans 14 amino acids. CDR1 and CDR2 (germline): SGHNT, YYREEE (reference sequence). The CDR3 is CASSLRQGANEQFF. The CDR3 nucleotides read TGTGCCAGCAGCTTAAGGCAGGGGGCAAATGAGCAGTTCTTC.

The J gene is TRBJ2-1, the V gene TRBV30; TRBD2 is a possible D gene (6 bases). Germline CDR1 reads GTSNPN; CDR2 reads SVGIG (reference sequence). This CDR3 is built from 13 residues. Trimming took 4 bases from V and 10 from J, leaving 17 bases between them. CDR3 nucleotides: TGTGCCTGGATATCTCCCTGGGGGGACGAGCAGTTCTTC. As protein: CAWISPWGDEQFF.